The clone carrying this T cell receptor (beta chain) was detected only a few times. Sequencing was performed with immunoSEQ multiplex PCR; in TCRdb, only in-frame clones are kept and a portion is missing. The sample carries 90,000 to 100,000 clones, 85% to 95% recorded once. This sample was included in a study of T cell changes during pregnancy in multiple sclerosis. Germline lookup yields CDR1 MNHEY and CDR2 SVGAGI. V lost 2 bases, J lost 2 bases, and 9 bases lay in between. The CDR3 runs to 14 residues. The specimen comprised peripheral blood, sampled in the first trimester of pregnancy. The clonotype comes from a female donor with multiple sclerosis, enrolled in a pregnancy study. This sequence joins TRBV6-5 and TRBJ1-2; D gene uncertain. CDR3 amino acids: CASSYGQVNYGYTF. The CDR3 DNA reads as TGTGCCAGCAGTTACGGGCAGGTGAACTATGGCTACACCTTC.